A single sample gave rise to the 10 T cell receptor delta chains below, sequenced in a study of delta chains in infants with herpesvirus infections (dated by TCRdb to 2021 to 2023). Receptor amplification or capture employed RT-PCR. TCRdb shows the sequencer as Illumina MiSeq. TCR cDNA was generated by reverse transcription of PBMC RNA with SuperScript II and gamma-chain- and delta-chain-specific primers. Via CATT, TCRdb reprocessed the public reads, and rows with identical DNA were then joined. The sample table contains around 200 delta-chain clones; only one count was recorded for about 15% of them. The ten largest clones represent 25% to 35% of the sample. The sample in question was peripheral blood, obtained at time point 1 of longitudinal follow-up. The receptor source for this set is a human donor who was a Ugandan infant, either HIV-exposed or HIV-unexposed (not recorded which).

This clone ranks as hyperexpanded. At the DNA level, this CDR3 is encoded by other sequences in the same sample as well. The chain is built from TRDV1 and TRDJ1; no clear D. This CDR3 comprises 13 residues. Germline V lookup: CDR1 TSWWSYY, CDR2 QGS. V lost 6 bases and J lost 0, with 8 bases in between. The CDR3 loop reads CALGPQYTDKLIF. The CDR3 bases are TGTGCTCTTGGTCCGCAGTACACCGATAAACTCATCTTT.

The chain recombines TRDV1 with TRDJ1, with TRDD3 matching 12 bases. The CDR3 contains 20 residues. Losses at the gene ends were 3 bases for V and 2 bases for J; bases not matched to a gene: 16. Germline CDR1 and CDR2: TSWWSYY and QGS. CDR3 bases: TGTGCTCTTGGGGAGCCGGGATACTGGGGGATACTTTCGCTAACCGATAAACTCATCTTT. Its translation is CALGEPGYWGILSLTDKLIF.

A word on this clone: Because the CDR3's place on the DNA is in doubt, the DNA is left out and the CDR3 is given as listed by TCRdb. CDR3 sequence: CSVLLCSKCSGAGGYGEMYTDKLIF. This sequence joins TRAV29/DV5 and TRDJ1; the D call of TRDD3 is as the table states it, not checked on the DNA. Germline CDR1 reads NSMFDY; CDR2 reads ISSIKDK. The length of the CDR3 is 25 amino acids, counting both ends.

On this clone: The protein TCRdb gives is from a much larger clone and does not agree with this DNA's translation at residue 15, likely a read error; the protein shown here comes from the DNA. The chain joins TRDV1 to TRDJ1; possibly TRDD3 for D (5 bases). The CDR3 contains 20 residues. With 3 bases removed from V and 8 bases from J, the gap between germline ends came to 34 bases. Germline V gene data show CDR1 as TSWWSYY and CDR2 as QGS. CDR3 sequence reads: CALGDDHHGPYTLYGGKLIF. In DNA, the CDR3 is TGTGCTCTTGGGGATGATCATCACGGGCCTTATACGCTTTACGGGGGCAAACTCATCTTT.

A word on this clone: TCRdb's protein, taken from a much larger clone, differs from this DNA's translation at residue 14, likely owing to a read error; the protein displayed comes from the DNA. The chain uses TRDV1 and TRDJ1; tentative D call: TRDD3 (8 bases). Trimming took 2 bases from V and 9 from J, leaving 31 bases between them. This CDR3 is 19 amino acids long. The V gene's germline CDR1 is TSWWSYY and CDR2 QGS. This chain's CDR3 is CALGEGNHLPGLGETELIF. The DNA of the CDR3 is TGTGCTCTTGGGGAAGGAAACCACCTTCCTGGCCTGGGGGAGACAGAACTCATCTTT.

In this sample, this clone is large (0.1 to 1%). The V call is TRDV1, the J call TRDJ3, with TRDD3 matching 13 bases. CDR3 size: 27 residues. Unmatched junction bases numbered 27, after V lost 4 bases and J lost 0 bases. The germline gives CDR1 TSWWSYY, CDR2 QGS. This CDR3 is CALGGHSFLPKITGGYAGSWDTRQMFF. CDR3 nucleotide sequence: TGTGCTCTTGGGGGGCATTCCTTCCTACCTAAAATTACTGGGGGATACGCCGGCTCCTGGGACACCCGACAGATGTTTTTC.

The rearrangement joins TRDV2 to TRDJ1, with D perhaps matching TRDD3 (6 bases). Trimming stripped 3 bases from V and 1 base from J, with 26 bases between. Germline V CDR1 and CDR2: GEAIGNYY, EKD. CDR3 length: 19 amino acids. CDR3 amino acids: CACDGVGASIVTTTDKLIF. CDR3 sequence (DNA): TGTGCCTGTGACGGGGTGGGGGCCTCAATTGTAACGACCACCGATAAACTCATCTTT.

By share, this clone ranks as hyperexpanded (1% or more). Other DNA sequences in the same sample also yield this CDR3. CDR3 sequence: CALGEGNHLPGLGDTELIF. The CDR3 DNA reads as TGTGCTCTTGGGGAAGGAAACCACCTTCCTGGCCTGGGGGATACAGAACTCATCTTT. This chain joins TRDV1 and TRDJ1; the match to TRDD3 covers 11 bases. V lost 2 bases to trimming and J lost 9 bases; unmatched junction nucleotides: 20. This CDR3 comprises 19 residues. CDR1 is TSWWSYY and CDR2 is QGS in the germline V gene.

This clone is labeled large. This specimen includes other DNA sequences encoding the same CDR3. This chain links TRDV1 with TRDJ1; TRDD3 matches 8 bases. The V segment lost 2 bases and the J segment 0 bases; nucleotides outside the gene matches: 11. Germline loops: CDR1 TSWWSYY, CDR2 QGS. This CDR3 is built from 18 residues. For the CDR3, the DNA is TGTGCTCTTGGGGAAGGGGAATACTGGGGGTCGTACACCGATAAACTCATCTTT. Its translation: CALGEGEYWGSYTDKLIF.

By frequency in the sample, this clone is large. The chain joins TRDV1 to TRDJ1; 7 nucleotides match TRDD3. CDR1 and CDR2 from the germline V gene are TSWWSYY and QGS. V trimming: 0 bases; J trimming: 7 bases; junction bases outside the gene matches: 17. The CDR3 runs to 18 residues. The CDR3 reads CALGELLLSGLGGAKLIF. The CDR3 DNA follows: TGTGCTCTTGGGGAACTCCTCCTCTCGGGGCTGGGGGGAGCTAAACTCATCTTT.